A selection of T cell receptor beta chains follows, all from one sample in a study of T-cell reconstitution after alpha-beta-depleted transplantation in children. TCRdb ran MiXCR on the PCR reads and lists one entry per CDR3 protein. This sample carries about 980,000 distinct CDR3 sequences, less than 30% of them seen once, and the ten largest clones take 28%. The sample here was PBMCs, mostly from graft donor cells, taken 360 days after TCRalphabeta/CD19-depleted stem cell transplant. The receptors come from a boy younger than two who had a stem cell transplant for SCID, so the T cells may come from the graft donor. Each CDR3 is given with its conserved first and last residue. Fields, in order: clone size, V gene, J gene, D gene, CDR3 DNA, CDR3 protein. D genes are given only for firm matches. Rows give clone size only sometimes, using once, few, many, or a class for an expanded clone.

NA	TRBV5-1	TRBJ1-1	NA	TGCGCTACCGCCCCGGGAGTAATGAACACTGAAGCTTTCTTT	CATAPGVMNTEAFF
NA	TRBV20-1	TRBJ1-2	TRBD1	TGCAGTGCCAGGACAGGGGGGGCCTATGGCTACACCTTC	CSARTGGAYGYTF
NA	TRBV10-2	TRBJ2-1	TRBD2	TGCGCCAGCACACTAGCGGGGGGGATGGTTGAGCAGTTCTTC	CASTLAGGMVEQFF
NA	TRBV10-2	TRBJ2-7	TRBD2	TGCGCCAGCAGGGTCGGGACTAGCGGGTCCTACGAGCAGTACTTC	CASRVGTSGSYEQYF
NA	TRBV7-2	TRBJ2-1	NA	TGTGCCAGCAGCTTAGAGGTATCATCGATCTACAATGAGCAGTTCTTC	CASSLEVSSIYNEQFF
NA	TRBV7-2	TRBJ2-5	TRBD2	TGTGCCAGCAGCTTAGCCCCTCGACTAGCGGGGTTCCAAGAGACCCAGTACTTC	CASSLAPRLAGFQETQYF
few	TRBV9	TRBJ2-1	TRBD1	TGTGCCAGCAGCGCCCTTCCAGGGGGCAATGAGCAGTTCTTC	CASSALPGGNEQFF
few	TRBV18	TRBJ1-5	NA	TGTGCCAGCTCACCTGGAGAGGGGCATCAGCCCCAGCATTTT	CASSPGEGHQPQHF
few	TRBV29-1	TRBJ2-1	NA	TGCAGCGCCGACAGGAGCTCCTACAATGAGCAGTTCTTC	CSADRSSYNEQFF
NA	TRBV24-1	TRBJ1-5	NA	TGTGCCACCAGTGGAGGGAAGGGAAAGGGCAATCAGCCCCAGCATTTT	CATSGGKGKGNQPQHF
once	TRBV12-3/TRBV12-4	TRBJ1-5	NA	TGTGCCAGCAGTTTGGGTTTGCCCCAGCATTTT	CASSLGLPQHF
NA	TRBV11-2	TRBJ2-1	TRBD2	TGTGCCAGCAGCCAAAAACGCTGGCGGGGGGACAATGAGCAGTTCTTC	CASSQKRWRGDNEQFF
NA	TRBV28	TRBJ2-7	NA	TGTGCCAGCAGTGGCCTAGACGGGCCCTTCGAGCAGTACTTC	CASSGLDGPFEQYF
once	TRBV4-1	TRBJ2-5	NA	TGCGCCAGCAGCCAAGTTGTGACACCTCTTGGGGAGACCCAGTACTTC	CASSQVVTPLGETQYF
NA	TRBV7-9	TRBJ2-5	NA	TGTGCCAGCAGCTTAAGGACAGACCAAGAGACCCAGTACTTC	CASSLRTDQETQYF
NA	TRBV7-2	TRBJ2-7	NA	TGTGCCAGCAGCCCACACCCTACATTCACATACGAGCAGTACTTC	CASSPHPTFTYEQYF
NA	TRBV4-2	TRBJ2-1	NA	TGTGCCAGCAGCCAGTCCCGGGACGGTCGAGGGGAGCAGTTCTTC	CASSQSRDGRGEQFF
NA	TRBV29-1	TRBJ1-1	NA	TGCAGCGTTAACCGGGCCACGAACACTGAAGCTTTCTTT	CSVNRATNTEAFF
few	TRBV24-1	TRBJ2-6	TRBD1	TGTGCCACCAGCTCAGGGGGCCGCTCTGGGGCCAACGTCCTGACTTTC	CATSSGGRSGANVLTF
NA	TRBV10-3	TRBJ2-5	TRBD2	TGTGCCATCAGTGTGAATAGCGGGGGGGGGCAAGAGACCCAGTACTTC	CAISVNSGGGQETQYF
NA	TRBV3-1	TRBJ2-3	TRBD2	TGTGCCAGCAGCACCAAGAGAGCGGGGGTTACGCAGTATTTT	CASSTKRAGVTQYF
once	TRBV6-1	TRBJ1-1	TRBD1	TGTGCCAGCAGCTTTCCCGGGACAGGGAAGGGCTATGACACTGAAGCTTTCTTT	CASSFPGTGKGYDTEAFF
many	TRBV18	TRBJ2-2	NA	TGTGCCAGCTCACCACGAGGTCTTAACACCGGGGAGCTGTTTTTT	CASSPRGLNTGELFF
NA	TRBV2	TRBJ2-7	NA	TGTGCCAGCAGTGAATCAGGGTTGGCTACCTACGAGCAGTACTTC	CASSESGLATYEQYF
NA	TRBV4-2	TRBJ2-5	NA	TGTGCCAGCAGCCAAGAGGGGGGACCTCAAGAGACCCAGTACTTC	CASSQEGGPQETQYF
few	TRBV18	TRBJ2-5	NA	TGTGCCAGCTCACCACAAGGACAGCCGCCTCAGTACTTC	CASSPQGQPPQYF
NA	TRBV6-2/TRBV6-3	TRBJ2-1	TRBD2	TGTGCCAGCAGCCGACACCTTAGCGGGGGGGCGTACAATGAGCAGTTCTTC	CASSRHLSGGAYNEQFF
NA	TRBV28	TRBJ2-1	TRBD2	TGTGCCAGCAGTTTATCTTTAGCGGGGGGGAGACACAATGAGCAGTTCTTC	CASSLSLAGGRHNEQFF
NA	TRBV5-1	TRBJ2-4	TRBD1	TGCGCCAGCAGCCAAACAACCGGGACAGGGGGCCTTCAGTACTTC	CASSQTTGTGGLQYF
few	TRBV24-1	TRBJ1-2	NA	TGTGCCACCAGTGTCCTCCGGGTTGGTGGCTACACCTTC	CATSVLRVGGYTF
NA	TRBV5-1	TRBJ2-5	NA	TGCGCCAGCAGCTTGGGACGGGGCACCCAAGAGACCCAGTACTTC	CASSLGRGTQETQYF
few	TRBV2	TRBJ2-4	NA	TGTGCCAGCAGTTCACAGGGTAGCAAAAACATTCAGTACTTC	CASSSQGSKNIQYF
NA	TRBV12-3/TRBV12-4	TRBJ2-2	NA	TGTGCCAGCAGGTCCCGCCGGCCCGGGGAGCTGTTTTTT	CASRSRRPGELFF
few	TRBV28	TRBJ2-3	TRBD1	TGTGCCAGCAGTTGGACCGAGACAGGGGCAGATACGCAGTATTTT	CASSWTETGADTQYF
few	TRBV12-3/TRBV12-4	TRBJ1-2	NA	TGTGCCAGCAGTTTAGGCGTGGCATACACCTTC	CASSLGVAYTF
NA	TRBV10-2	TRBJ2-5	NA	TGCGCCAGCAGTGAGTCGGCCGGGGGGCGCGAGACCCAGTACTTC	CASSESAGGRETQYF
many	TRBV5-1	TRBJ2-5	TRBD1	TGCGCCAGCAGACGTGACAGGGATGAGACCCAGTACTTC	CASRRDRDETQYF
many	TRBV29-1	TRBJ2-1	TRBD2	TGCAGCGTTCGGCTAGCGGGGGGGCCTCGGTACAATGAGCAGTTCTTC	CSVRLAGGPRYNEQFF
few	TRBV18	TRBJ1-6	NA	TGTGCCAGCTCACCACGCGCAGGCAGCTCCTATAATTCACCCCTCCACTTT	CASSPRAGSSYNSPLHF
NA	TRBV12-3/TRBV12-4	TRBJ2-7	NA	TGTGCCAGCAAACCTCACAGGGTCGTGGGCGAGCAGTACTTC	CASKPHRVVGEQYF
many	TRBV5-1	TRBJ2-3	NA	TGCGCCAGCAGCTACCACACAGATACGCAGTATTTT	CASSYHTDTQYF
NA	TRBV4-2	TRBJ1-6	NA	TGTGCCAGCAGCCAAGATCAGGGAGGTTCCCTCCACTTT	CASSQDQGGSLHF
few	TRBV12-3/TRBV12-4	TRBJ2-7	NA	TGTGCCAGCAGTTTCGCCAGGGCCTCCTACGAGCAGTACTTC	CASSFARASYEQYF
NA	TRBV2	TRBJ2-7	NA	TGTGCCAGCAGTGCGGGTCCTACAGCCTACGAGCAGTACTTC	CASSAGPTAYEQYF
many	TRBV4-3	TRBJ2-3	NA	TGCGCCAGCAGCCAAAGAGGGACGACAGGTACAGATACGCAGTATTTT	CASSQRGTTGTDTQYF
few	TRBV15	TRBJ1-1	TRBD1	TGTGCCACCAGCAGGGGACAGGGTACGGGCACTGAAGCTTTCTTT	CATSRGQGTGTEAFF
NA	TRBV2	TRBJ2-1	NA	TGTGCCAGCAATAGAATAGGGGGAACCTACAATGAGCGGTTCTTC	CASNRIGGTYNERFF
NA	TRBV6-1	TRBJ1-2	NA	TGTGCCAGCAGCGGTAGGGGAGCAAGATATGGCTACACCTTC	CASSGRGARYGYTF
NA	TRBV6-1	TRBJ1-2	TRBD1	TGTGCCAGCAGGGGGACAGGGGGCCTTTATGGCTACACCTTC	CASRGTGGLYGYTF